The TCR beta chain under discussion was sequenced for a study of cytomegalovirus exposure and HLA in healthy donors. Primers for the PCR totalled 60 Vbeta and 13 Jbeta. Source study methods: Tens of millions of unique TCR beta chains, 10 million to 14 million shared, were counted in a later analysis. Assay used: immunoSEQ multiplex PCR; TCRdb lists only in-frame clones, some missing. V, J and clone size are taken as reported in that table, and D and trimming were inferred from the DNA itself. The sample includes approximately 71,000 clones. This receptor was taken from a female donor in good health and CMV-seropositive. The sequenced material came from PBMCs.

The CDR3 region has the DNA TGTGCCAGCAGCTTAACAGGGGCCCGTAACACTGAAGCTTTCTTT. Translated: CASSLTGARNTEAFF. V usage is TRBV7-9 and J usage is TRBJ1-1, with TRBD1 identical over 7 bases. V lost 2 bases to trimming and J lost 2 bases; unmatched junction nucleotides: 5. In germline, CDR1 is SEHNR, CDR2 FQNEAQ (reference sequence). The CDR3 length is 15 residues.